Listed below are T cell receptor beta chains from one sample, sequenced in a study of shared clonotypes between healthy human individuals. Some clones are missing from TCRdb's copy, which holds only in-frame ones; the method was immunoSEQ multiplex PCR. The sample shows about 2.2 million clones, over 85% of them seen only once. Sequencing was performed on naive CD8+ T cells from PBMCs. These receptors originate from a man in his late teens or twenties in good health. Some clones in this sample may be carry-over from other donors' samples. CDR3s leave out the opening cysteine and the closing phenylalanine or tryptophan.

TRBV7-8,TRBJ2-5,12,ASSLNLRYETQY
TRBV7-9,TRBJ2-1,14,ASSPHGEATGNEQF
TRBV9,TRBJ1-2,12,ASSVAGGLYGYT
TRBV11-2,TRBJ2-1,12,ASSPPRDRSGQF
TRBV7-8,TRBJ2-5,15,ASSLPIQGGPAGTQY
TRBV19,TRBJ1-4,16,ASSLPAYKFSTNEKLF
TRBV27,TRBJ1-1,14,ASSSIRTGSNTEAF
TRBV6-1,TRBJ2-5,12,ASIEPVLQETQY
TRBV11-2,TRBJ1-2,11,ASSPTGNYGYT
TRBV28,TRBJ2-3,13,ASSPNVPGTDTQY
TRBV19,TRBJ1-1,13,ASSILSVANTEAF
TRBV27,TRBJ2-2,13,ASSLSQEGTGELF
TRBV13,TRBJ1-5,10,ASSGGDQPQH
TRBV5-1,TRBJ2-7,11,ASSWVLGDEQY
TRBV7-9,TRBJ2-3,14,ASSVPTRSPTDTQY
TRBV9,TRBJ2-1,15,ASSVASDPSSYNEQF
TRBV2,TRBJ1-2,14,ASSEAIPGRNYGYT
TRBV7-3,TRBJ2-3,11,ASSSTYTDTQY
TRBV29-1,TRBJ2-3,8,SARSDTQY
TRBV4-1,TRBJ2-7,12,ASSQTYSGYEQY
TRBV27,TRBJ2-7,12,ASSPTPEGREQY
TRBV5-5,TRBJ2-1,14,ASSLVAGGSYNEQF
TRBV5-4,TRBJ2-7,12,ASRDPGLATEQY
TRBV7-9,TRBJ2-7,13,ASSETGTSELEQY
TRBV5-1,TRBJ2-7,13,ASSTRGTASYEQY
TRBV4-2,TRBJ1-4,14,ASRRALTRTNEKLF
TRBV29-1,TRBJ2-1,19,SVELTLQGVLAGGLYNEQF
TRBV19,TRBJ2-1,8,ASGGISQF
TRBV6-6,TRBJ1-1,13,ASSYLQGGTAEAF
TRBV19,TRBJ1-5,10,ASSMHSQPQH
TRBV7-3,TRBJ2-2,12,ASSSTGFTGELF
TRBV5-1,TRBJ2-7,11,ASSMGQLYEQY
TRBV27,TRBJ2-7,12,ASSSGLAYYEQY
TRBV9,TRBJ2-1,13,ASSAGTEPYDEQF
TRBV6-5,TRBJ2-1,10,ASSYSGMEQF
TRBV11-2,TRBJ2-1,16,ASSLDSRYFSSYNEQF
TRBV19,TRBJ2-3,13,ASSIGGAGTDTQY
TRBV6-5,TRBJ1-1,12,ASSYRDMNTEAF
TRBV6-5,TRBJ2-7,12,ASSDRDTLYEQY
TRBV27,TRBJ2-3,12,ASSTGTGADTQY
TRBV9,TRBJ2-7,17,ASSVVGQGVTSGTYEQY
TRBV6-5,TRBJ2-2,13,ASSLWAGNTGELF
TRBV4-1,TRBJ2-7,14,ASSQRGTPSPYEQY
TRBV11-2,TRBJ2-7,11,ASSLVGPGEQY
TRBV5-5,TRBJ1-1,10,ASSLGRTEAF
TRBV6-5,TRBJ2-2,14,ASSYSRDRNTGELF
TRBV15,TRBJ2-5,13,ATSSPADVGETQY
TRBV7-8,TRBJ2-2,11,ASTYGGTGELF
TRBV29-1,TRBJ2-5,13,SVEGGRASQETQY
TRBV19,TRBJ2-1,11,ASSILAGEEQF
TRBV28,TRBJ1-2,11,ASSLDRIYGYT
TRBV28,TRBJ2-7,12,ASRRPSGIYEQY
TRBV6-5,TRBJ2-4,12,ASSYSEGVGIQY
TRBV28,TRBJ2-7,14,ASSLAGGSPKGEQY
TRBV2,TRBJ2-7,13,ASSHSKEDGYEQY
TRBV20-1,TRBJ1-2,9,SAAEIYGYT
TRBV13,TRBJ2-2,13,ASSLYRASAGELF
TRBV7-9,TRBJ2-7,12,ASSTPLGGYEQY
TRBV5-8,TRBJ2-1,17,ASSLDPGREGPIYNEQF